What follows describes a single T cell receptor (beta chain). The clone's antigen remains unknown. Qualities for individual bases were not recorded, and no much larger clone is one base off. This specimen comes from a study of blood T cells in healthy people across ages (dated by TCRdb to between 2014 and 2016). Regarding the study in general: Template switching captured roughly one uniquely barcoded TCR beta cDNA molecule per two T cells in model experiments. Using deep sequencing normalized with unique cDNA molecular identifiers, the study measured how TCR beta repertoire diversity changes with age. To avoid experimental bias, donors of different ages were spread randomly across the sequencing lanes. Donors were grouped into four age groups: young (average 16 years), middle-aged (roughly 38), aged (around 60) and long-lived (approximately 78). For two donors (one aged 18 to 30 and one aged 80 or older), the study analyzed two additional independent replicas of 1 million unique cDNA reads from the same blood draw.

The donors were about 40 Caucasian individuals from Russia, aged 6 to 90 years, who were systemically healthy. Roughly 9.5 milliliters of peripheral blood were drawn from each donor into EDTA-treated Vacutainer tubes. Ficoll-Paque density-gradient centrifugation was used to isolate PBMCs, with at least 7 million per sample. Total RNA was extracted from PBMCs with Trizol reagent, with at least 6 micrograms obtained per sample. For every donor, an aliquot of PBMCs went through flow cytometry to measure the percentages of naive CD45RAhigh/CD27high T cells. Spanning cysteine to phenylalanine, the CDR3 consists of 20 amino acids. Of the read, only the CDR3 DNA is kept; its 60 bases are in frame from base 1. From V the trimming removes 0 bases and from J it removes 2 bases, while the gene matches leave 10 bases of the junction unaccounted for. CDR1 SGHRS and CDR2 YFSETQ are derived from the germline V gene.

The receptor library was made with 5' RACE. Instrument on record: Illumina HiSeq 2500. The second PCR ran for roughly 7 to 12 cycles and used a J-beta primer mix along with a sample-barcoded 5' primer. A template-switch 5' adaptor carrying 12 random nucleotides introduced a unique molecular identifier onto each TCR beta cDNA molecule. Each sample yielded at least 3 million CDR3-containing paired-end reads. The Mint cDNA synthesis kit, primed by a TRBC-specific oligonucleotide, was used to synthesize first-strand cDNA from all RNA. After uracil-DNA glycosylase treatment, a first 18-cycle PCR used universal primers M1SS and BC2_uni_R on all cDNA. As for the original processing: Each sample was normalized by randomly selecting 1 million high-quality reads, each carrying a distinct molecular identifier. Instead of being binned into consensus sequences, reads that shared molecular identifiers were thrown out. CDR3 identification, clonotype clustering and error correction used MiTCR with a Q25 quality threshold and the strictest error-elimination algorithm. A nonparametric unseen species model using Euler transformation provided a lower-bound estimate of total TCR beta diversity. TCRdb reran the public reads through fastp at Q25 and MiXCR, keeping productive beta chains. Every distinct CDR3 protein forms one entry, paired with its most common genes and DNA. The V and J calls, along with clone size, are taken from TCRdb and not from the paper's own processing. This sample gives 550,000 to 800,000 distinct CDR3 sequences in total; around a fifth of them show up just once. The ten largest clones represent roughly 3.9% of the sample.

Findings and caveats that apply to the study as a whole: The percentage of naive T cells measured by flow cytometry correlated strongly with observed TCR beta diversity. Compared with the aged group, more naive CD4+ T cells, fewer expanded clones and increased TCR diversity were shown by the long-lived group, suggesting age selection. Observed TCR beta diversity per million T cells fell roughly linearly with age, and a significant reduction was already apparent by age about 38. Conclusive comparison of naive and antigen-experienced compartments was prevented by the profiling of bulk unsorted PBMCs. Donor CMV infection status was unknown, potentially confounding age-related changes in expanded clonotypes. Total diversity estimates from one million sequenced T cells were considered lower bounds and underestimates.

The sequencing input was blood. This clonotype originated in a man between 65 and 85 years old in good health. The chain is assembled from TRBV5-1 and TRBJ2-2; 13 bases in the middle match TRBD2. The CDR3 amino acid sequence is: CASSLARGTSGATNTGELFF. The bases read TGCGCCAGCAGCTTGGCCCGAGGGACTAGCGGGGCCACTAACACCGGGGAGCTGTTTTTT.